A selection of T cell receptor beta chains follows, all from one sample in a study of shared clonotypes between healthy human individuals. Using immunoSEQ multiplex PCR, the repertoire was profiled, and TCRdb retains in-frame clones only, with some absent. The sample lists some 1,900,000 clones; about 95% were seen once. The sequencing input was naive CD8+ T cells sorted from blood. The receptors were gathered from a man between 18 and 35 years old in good health. Both conserved end residues are part of each CDR3. The D gene is left open where the match is weak. Clone size is stated in some rows and not others, as once, few, many or a class when expanded.

j_call	d_call	clone_size	v_call	cdr3_aa	cdr3_nt
TRBJ1-4	TRBD1	NA	TRBV5-8	CASSLDRGEKLFF	TGTGCCAGCAGCTTGGACAGGGGGGAAAAACTGTTTTTT
TRBJ1-3	NA	NA	TRBV6-5	CASSEAVTSGNTIYF	TGTGCCAGCAGCGAGGCAGTCACCTCTGGAAACACCATATATTTT
TRBJ1-1	NA	NA	TRBV2	CASSEEEGTVMNTEAFF	TGTGCCAGCAGTGAAGAGGAGGGGACGGTCATGAACACTGAAGCTTTCTTT
TRBJ1-2	NA	NA	TRBV2	CASSEEYGGVYTF	TGTGCCAGCAGTGAAGAATATGGGGGGGTTTACACCTTC
TRBJ1-2	TRBD1	NA	TRBV25-1	CASSEYGSGGPYGYTF	TGTGCCAGCAGTGAATACGGGTCAGGGGGTCCTTATGGCTACACCTTC
TRBJ2-7	TRBD2	NA	TRBV7-8	CASSSAPSGSKREEQYF	TGTGCCAGCAGCTCCGCCCCTAGCGGGAGTAAGCGAGAAGAGCAGTACTTC
TRBJ1-1	NA	NA	TRBV30	CAWTHVGIGGTEAFF	TGTGCCTGGACCCACGTGGGGATCGGGGGCACTGAAGCTTTCTTT
TRBJ2-3	NA	NA	TRBV11-2	CASFPKPQGPKADTQYF	TGTGCCAGCTTCCCAAAACCCCAGGGGCCAAAGGCAGATACGCAGTATTTT
TRBJ1-2	NA	few	TRBV27	CASSLSAGGPYYGYTF	TGTGCCAGCAGTTTATCAGCGGGAGGACCCTACTATGGCTACACCTTC
TRBJ1-1	NA	NA	TRBV7-9	CASSVGTNTEAFF	TGTGCCAGCAGCGTGGGGACCAACACTGAAGCTTTCTTT
TRBJ2-1	NA	NA	TRBV13	CASSLGGHAEQFF	TGTGCCAGCAGCTTAGGTGGCCATGCCGAGCAGTTCTTC
TRBJ2-7	TRBD1	NA	TRBV2	CASSDTGVYEQYF	TGTGCCAGCAGCGACACAGGGGTCTACGAGCAGTACTTC
TRBJ1-1	NA	NA	TRBV7-6	CASSDPGMRGPEAFF	TGTGCCAGCAGCGATCCTGGAATGCGAGGTCCTGAAGCTTTCTTT
TRBJ2-5	TRBD1	NA	TRBV11-2	CASSSGQGDDQETQYF	TGTGCCAGCAGCTCGGGACAGGGTGACGACCAAGAGACCCAGTACTTC
TRBJ1-1	NA	NA	TRBV11-3	CASSQDSGNTEAFF	TGTGCCAGCAGCCAAGACAGCGGGAACACTGAAGCTTTCTTT
TRBJ2-2	NA	NA	TRBV5-6	CASSLGSFSHTGELFF	TGTGCCAGCAGCTTGGGGTCATTCTCACACACCGGGGAGCTGTTTTTT
TRBJ2-3	TRBD1	NA	TRBV7-9	CASSPGQGLSTDTQYF	TGTGCCAGCAGCCCTGGACAGGGTTTGAGCACAGATACGCAGTATTTT
TRBJ2-1	NA	NA	TRBV4-1	CASSWNTGNEQFF	TGCGCCAGCAGCTGGAACACCGGCAATGAGCAGTTCTTC
TRBJ2-7	TRBD1	NA	TRBV5-1	CASRFGTAPSYEQYF	TGCGCCAGCAGGTTTGGGACAGCGCCGAGCTACGAGCAGTACTTC
TRBJ1-2	NA	NA	TRBV2	CASSEAQTVANYGYTF	TGTGCCAGCAGTGAAGCGCAAACTGTGGCTAACTATGGCTACACCTTC
TRBJ2-3	TRBD2	NA	TRBV2	CASSEGSAGEADTQYF	TGTGCCAGCAGTGAAGGCAGTGCGGGAGAAGCAGATACGCAGTATTTT
TRBJ1-2	TRBD1	NA	TRBV9	CASSSYHRGSYGYTF	TGTGCCAGCAGCTCCTATCACAGGGGGTCCTATGGCTACACCTTC